This T cell receptor beta chain was documented in a study of blood T cell repertoires in COVID-19. Study context: The origin of the acute and convalescent COVID-19 samples was the United States, Italy and Spain. T cells, B-cell-depleted T cells, or PBMCs supplied cDNA or gDNA.

In the original workflow: Counts of nucleated cells, estimated from reference gene primer amplification, were obtained. Only in-frame clones appear in the TCRdb table, and some are missing; sequencing was by immunoSEQ multiplex PCR. That table gives V, J and clone size, and the DNA gave D and trimming. Of 50,000 to 75,000 clones listed, around 73% are singletons. The CDR3 runs 15 residues. V lost 3 bases and J lost 4, with 15 bases in between. Germline assignment: CDR1 SGHNT and CDR2 YYREEE (reference sequence). Sequenced sample: peripheral blood. The sequence derives from a man at least 80 years old with active or convalescent COVID-19. The rearrangement links TRBV5-4 to TRBJ2-3; weak D call: TRBD1 (5 bases). The CDR3 sequence is CASSSQHRGADTQYF. The DNA of the CDR3 is TGTGCCAGCAGCTCCCAACATAGGGGTGCAGATACGCAGTATTTT.